The next 13 T cell receptor beta chains were all read from a single sample in a study of blood T cell repertoires in COVID-19. TCRdb's copy holds only in-frame clones and misses some; the assay was immunoSEQ multiplex PCR. The sample shows 200,000 to 300,000 clones, roughly nine tenths of them seen only once. The sequenced sample was peripheral blood. These receptors were obtained from a man aged 35 to 55 who had recovered from COVID-19.

V and J are TRBV6-5 and TRBJ1-1, with D maybe TRBD1 (6 bases). Germline V gives CDR1 MNHEY, CDR2 SVGAGI. V was cut by 7 bases and J by 11 bases, with 17 bases left in between. This CDR3 has 12 amino acids. CDR3 sequence: CASIVQGRGAFF. For the CDR3, the DNA is TGTGCCAGCATCGTACAGGGACGTGGGGCTTTCTTT.

CDR3 DNA sequence: TGTGCCAGCAGCCCTCGACAGGGTGAAAACACCATATATTTT. It is translated as CASSPRQGENTIYF. V gene TRBV9 combines with J gene TRBJ1-3; 7 nucleotides agree with TRBD1. The V gene end was trimmed by 4 bases and the J gene end by 6 bases; junction bases not matched to a gene: 7. The CDR3 extends over 14 amino acids. Germline CDR1 is SGDLS and CDR2 is YYNGEE.

The chain employs TRBV9 and TRBJ2-7, with TRBD2 identical over 10 bases. The V gene end was trimmed by 4 bases and the J gene end by 6 bases; junction bases not matched to a gene: 16. This CDR3 has 17 amino acids. Germline V gives CDR1 SGDLS, CDR2 YYNGEE. CDR3 protein: CASSFSETALAGVEQYF. DNA of the CDR3: TGTGCCAGCAGCTTCTCCGAGACCGCTCTAGCGGGAGTCGAGCAGTACTTC.

The chain employs TRBV7-8 and TRBJ1-1; no reliable D call. V was cut by 5 bases and J by 2 bases, with 12 bases left in between. The CDR3 spans 14 residues. Germline loops: CDR1 SGHVS, CDR2 FQNEAQ. This CDR3 is CASSAQPRNTEAFF. The CDR3 nucleotides read TGTGCCAGCAGCGCTCAACCGCGAAACACTGAAGCTTTCTTT.

The chain employs TRBV15 and TRBJ1-2; tentatively, D is TRBD1 (5 bases). The CDR3 is 13 residues long. CDR1 and CDR2 (germline): LNHNV, YYDKDF (reference sequence). The germline V and J ends were trimmed by 4 bases and 6 bases, with 12 bases remaining between them. The CDR3 protein is CATSNGGGNGYTF. Written as DNA, the CDR3 is TGTGCCACCAGCAACGGGGGAGGAAATGGCTACACCTTC. The entire variable domain, with the rest obtained from reference TRBV15 and TRBJ1-2, is as follows: DAMVIQNPRYQVTQFGKPVTLSCSQTLNHNVMYWYQQKSSQAPKLLFHYYDKDFNNEADTPDNFQSRRPNTSFCFLDIRSPGLGDTAMYLCATSNGGGNGYTFGSGTRLTVV.

This clone was seen only once. The chain is built from TRBV4-2 and TRBJ2-2, with D tentatively TRBD2 (6 bases). The germline V gene encodes CDR1 LGHNA and CDR2 YNFKEQ. This CDR3 has 15 residues. V gave up 0 bases and J gave up 4 bases, with 9 bases separating them. CDR3 protein: CASSQESRGTGELFF. The CDR3 bases are TGTGCCAGCAGCCAAGAGTCGCGGGGCACCGGGGAGCTGTTTTTT.

In this sample, this clone turned up a few times. The chain carries TRBV5-4 and TRBJ2-3; TRBD1 aligns across 8 bases. The CDR3 loop spans 14 amino acids. J was trimmed by 4 bases and V by 1 base; bases with no gene match: 2. Germline V gene lookup returns CDR1 SGHNT and CDR2 YYREEE (reference sequence). CDR3 in DNA: TGTGCCAGCAGCTTGTCGACAGGGGCAGATACGCAGTATTTT. Translating it yields CASSLSTGADTQYF.

The CDR3 spells CASSVSPLSNQETQYF. In DNA, the CDR3 is TGTGCCAGCAGCGTATCCCCACTCTCTAACCAAGAGACCCAGTACTTC. The rearrangement joins TRBV9 to TRBJ2-5; D uncertain. V was cut by 1 base and J by 0 bases, with 13 bases left in between. The germline gives CDR1 SGDLS, CDR2 YYNGEE. The CDR3 is 16 residues long.

This sequence joins TRBV19 and TRBJ2-4; the match to TRBD1 covers 9 bases. Germline CDR1 LNHDA, CDR2 SQIVND (reference sequence). Germline trimming cut 1 base from V and 9 bases from J; bases unmatched to any gene: 7. The CDR3 is made up of 15 amino acids. The CDR3: CASSIVGTGYGIQYF. The DNA of the CDR3 is TGTGCCAGTAGTATAGTTGGGACAGGGTACGGCATTCAGTACTTC.

This chain connects TRBV5-6 to TRBJ2-2; D call uncertain. V lost 7 bases and J 1 base, leaving 11 bases between the germline ends. CDR3 length equals 14 residues. Germline V gene sequence: CDR1 SGHDT, CDR2 YYEEEE. The CDR3 region has the DNA TGTGCCAGCCGCACACGACAGAACACCGGGGAGCTGTTTTTT. Amino acid sequence: CASRTRQNTGELFF.

The genes are TRBV7-2 and TRBJ2-2; 9 bases align to TRBD2. This CDR3 is 14 amino acids long. Trimming removed 5 bases from V and 7 bases from J; junction bases left unmatched: 5. Germline CDR1 is SGHTA and CDR2 is FQGNSA. The CDR3 nucleotides are TGTGCCAGCAGCCGCAGCGGGGGGATCGGGGAGCTGTTTTTT. This encodes CASSRSGGIGELFF.

The chain joins TRBV6-1 to TRBJ2-1, with 12 bases aligning to TRBD2. The V and J ends lost 3 bases and 7 bases, in that order; junction bases with no gene match: 7. Germline CDR1 is MNHNS and CDR2 is SASEGT. The CDR3 totals 16 residues. The CDR3 here is CASSEMTSGRRNEQFF. CDR3 DNA sequence: TGTGCCAGCAGTGAGATGACTAGCGGGAGAAGGAATGAGCAGTTCTTC.

Turning to this clone: Additional DNA sequences in this sample encode the identical CDR3. The chain combines TRBV12-3 or TRBV12-4 with TRBJ1-5; D uncertain. The CDR3 loop spans 13 amino acids. The germline V and J ends were trimmed by 3 bases and 4 bases, with 7 bases remaining between them. CDR3 residues: CASSLSGNQPQHF. CDR3 coding DNA: TGTGCCAGCAGTTTGTCAGGAAATCAGCCCCAGCATTTT.